Sequencing of this TCR beta chain was carried out in a study of identical twins. Each donor (without exception) was a healthy Caucasian. The CDR3 length is 17 residues. Germline CDR1 MNHNS, CDR2 SASEGT. The germline V and J ends were trimmed by 2 bases and 0 bases, with 14 bases remaining between them. TCRdb itself ran the 5' RACE reads through MiXCR, one entry per CDR3 protein. The data show hundreds of thousands of distinct CDR3 sequences, with roughly 12% seen just once and about 1.5% held by the top ten. This clonotype was seen a few times. Its cognate antigen is unknown. Whole-study findings and limits: Conclusions came from cross-sectional statistical analysis, not from following the same donors. Shared out-of-frame alpha sequences (those common to twins) showed excess low generation probability.

This same sample was also taken into another study, of yellow fever vaccine responses in identical twins. That study adds: Reportedly, the response of twins' T cells to the vaccine seemed partly convergent, partly personalized.

This chain uses TRBV6-1 with TRBJ1-3, with D maybe TRBD1 (5 bases). The TCR sequence derives from a woman aged 18-29 years in good health. Specimen: PBMCs. CDR3 DNA: TGTGCCAGCAGTGAAATATTGGGGCCGAGCTCTGGAAACACCATATATTTT. Translating it yields CASSEILGPSSGNTIYF.